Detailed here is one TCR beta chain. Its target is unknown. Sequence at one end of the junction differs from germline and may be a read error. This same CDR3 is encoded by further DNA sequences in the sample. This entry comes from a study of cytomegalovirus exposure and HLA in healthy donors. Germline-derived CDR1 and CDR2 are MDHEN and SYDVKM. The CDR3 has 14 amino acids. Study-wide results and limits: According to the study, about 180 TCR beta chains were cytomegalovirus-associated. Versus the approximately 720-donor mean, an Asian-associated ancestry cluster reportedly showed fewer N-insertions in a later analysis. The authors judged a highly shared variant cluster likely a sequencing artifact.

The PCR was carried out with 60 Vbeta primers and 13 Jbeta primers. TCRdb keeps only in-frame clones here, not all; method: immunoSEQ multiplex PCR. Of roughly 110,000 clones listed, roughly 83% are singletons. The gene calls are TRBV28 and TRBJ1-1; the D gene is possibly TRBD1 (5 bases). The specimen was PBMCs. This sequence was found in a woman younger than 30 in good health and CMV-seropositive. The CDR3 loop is CASSLGGIGTEAFF. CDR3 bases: TGTGCCAGCAGTTTGGGGGGGATCGGCACTGAGGCTTTCTTT.